The 23 T cell receptor beta chains given below trace back to one sample, sequenced in a study of blood T cell repertoires in COVID-19. TCRdb's table, derived via immunoSEQ multiplex PCR, lists solely in-frame clones and lacks some. The sample holds tens of thousands of clones, 79% seen once. Sequenced material: peripheral blood. The receptors were sampled from an older woman with acute or convalescent COVID-19.

The gene calls are TRBV7-2 and TRBJ1-1; D unresolved. The length of the CDR3 is 15 residues. Between the trimmed V and J ends, which lost 5 bases and 0 bases, there was a span of 13 bases. Per germline, CDR1 SGHTA and CDR2 FQGNSA. CDR3: CASSKKTALNTEAFF. In nucleotides, the CDR3 is TGTGCCAGCAGCAAGAAAACAGCCCTGAACACTGAAGCTTTCTTT.

The rearrangement uses TRBV11-2 and TRBJ1-2; no firm D call. V dropped 5 bases and J dropped 6 bases, with 19 bases sitting between them. Germline CDR1 reads SGHAT; CDR2 reads FQNNGV. The CDR3 is 15 residues long. The DNA of the CDR3 is TGTGCCAGCAGCCCCCTCGGGTTAACGTCGAATGGCTACACCTTC. Its translation: CASSPLGLTSNGYTF.

This chain uses TRBV4-1 with TRBJ1-2; 8 bases agree with TRBD1. The length of the CDR3 is 14 residues. Germline CDR1 MGHRA, CDR2 YSYEKL. Losses at the gene ends were 4 bases for V and 4 bases for J; bases not matched to a gene: 5. CDR3: CASSPSDRAYGYTF. The CDR3 bases are TGCGCCAGCAGCCCCTCGGACAGGGCCTATGGCTACACCTTC.

In its sample, this clone was seen a few times. This rearrangement joins TRBV14 to TRBJ1-6; D ambiguous. V lost 3 bases and J lost 9, with 18 bases in between. The CDR3 is made up of 16 amino acids. Germline V lookup: CDR1 SGHDN, CDR2 FVKESK. CDR3 protein: CASSHTHPDWGSPLHF. DNA of the CDR3: TGTGCCAGCAGCCACACACACCCGGACTGGGGTTCACCCCTCCACTTT. Filled out from reference TRBV14 and TRBJ1-6, the complete variable domain reads EAGVTQFPSHSVIEKGQTVTLRCDPISGHDNLYWYRRVMGKEIKFLLHFVKESKQDESGMPNNRFLAERTGGTYSTLKVQPAELEDSGVYFCASSHTHPDWGSPLHFGNGTRLTVT.

The rearrangement uses TRBV7-3 and TRBJ1-1, with TRBD1 matching 7 bases. V shed 4 bases, J shed 0 bases, and the junction held 5 bases outside the gene matches. Germline assignment: CDR1 SGHTA and CDR2 FQGTGA. CDR3 size: 15 residues. This CDR3 is CASSSTGAVNTEAFF. In DNA form, the CDR3 reads TGTGCCAGCAGCTCAACAGGGGCGGTGAACACTGAAGCTTTCTTT.

The chain links TRBV2 to TRBJ2-2, with D maybe TRBD1 (5 bases). The length of the CDR3 is 14 residues. The V end lost 8 bases, the J end lost 0 bases, and 10 bases lay between the germline ends. CDR1 is SNHLY and CDR2 is FYNNEI in the germline V gene. Here the CDR3 reads CASGARTNTGELFF. The CDR3 DNA is TGTGCCAGCGGGGCCCGGACGAACACCGGGGAGCTGTTTTTT. Looking up the rest from reference TRBV2 and TRBJ2-2 gives the full variable domain: EPEVTQTPSHQVTQMGQEVILRCVPISNHLYFYWYRQILGQKVEFLVSFYNNEISEKSEIFDDQFSVERPDGSNFTLKIRSTKLEDSAMYFCASGARTNTGELFFGEGSRLTVL.

The J gene is TRBJ2-7, the V gene TRBV14, with D tentatively TRBD1 (5 bases). Germline loops: CDR1 SGHDN, CDR2 FVKESK. The CDR3 runs to 15 residues. V gave up 3 bases and J gave up 0 bases, with 12 bases separating them. The CDR3 DNA sequence: TGTGCCAGCAGCCACCTTAGGACAACCTCCTACGAGCAGTACTTC. It codes for CASSHLRTTSYEQYF.

The CDR3 DNA reads TGTGCCAGCAGCTTTTCGGGTCAGCCCCAGCATTTT. Translating it yields CASSFSGQPQHF. The rearrangement joins TRBV7-2 to TRBJ1-5; no clear D. The CDR3 has 12 amino acids. Germline V gives CDR1 SGHTA, CDR2 FQGNSA. Trimming shortened V by 3 bases and J by 6 bases, and 6 bases separated the two germline ends.

This sequence joins TRBV2 and TRBJ1-6; no firm D call. This CDR3 has 15 residues. V dropped 8 bases and J dropped 5 bases, with 16 bases sitting between them. Per germline, CDR1 SNHLY and CDR2 FYNNEI. Here the CDR3 reads CASSHLGEDNSPLHF. The CDR3 nucleotides read TGTGCCAGCTCCCACCTAGGTGAGGATAATTCACCCCTCCACTTT.

The chain employs TRBV5-1 and TRBJ1-4; D remains ambiguous. The germline gives CDR1 SGHRS, CDR2 YFSETQ. The V end lost 5 bases, the J end lost 3 bases, and 11 bases lay between the germline ends. This CDR3 has 14 amino acids. The CDR3 is CASSRSVSNEKLFF. For the CDR3, the DNA is TGCGCCAGCAGTAGGAGCGTCTCTAATGAAAAACTGTTTTTT.

The CDR3: CASSTTGGYTGELFF. Here the CDR3 DNA reads TGTGCCAGCAGTACCACAGGGGGTTACACCGGGGAGCTGTTTTTT. This chain joins TRBV6-6 and TRBJ2-2, with 8 bases aligning to TRBD1. This CDR3 is built from 15 residues. Germline CDR1 is MNHNY and CDR2 is SVGAGI (reference sequence). Trimming cost V 5 bases and J 3 bases; bases outside gene matches: 5.

The chain is built from TRBV27 and TRBJ2-2; 7 bases match TRBD2. Germline CDR1 and CDR2: MNHEY and SMNVEV (reference sequence). The V segment lost 4 bases and the J segment 6 bases; nucleotides outside the gene matches: 11. This CDR3 comprises 16 residues. The CDR3 DNA follows: TGTGCCAGCAGTTCGGTGGCGGGGGACTTGCCCGGGGAGCTGTTTTTT. It codes for CASSSVAGDLPGELFF.

The chain combines TRBV24-1 with TRBJ2-1; D might be TRBD2 (7 bases). Germline-derived CDR1 and CDR2 are KGHDR and SFDVKD. V was cut by 4 bases and J by 5 bases, with 17 bases left in between. This CDR3 spans 16 amino acids. CDR3 sequence (DNA): TGTGCCACCAGTGACCCCGGGGGGCGGAACCACAATGAGCAGTTCTTC. It is translated as CATSDPGGRNHNEQFF.

This rearrangement joins TRBV5-6 to TRBJ2-5; perhaps TRBD1 as D (6 bases). This CDR3 is 14 amino acids long. Trimming left V 2 bases short and J 4 bases short, with 12 bases between. Germline CDR1 and CDR2: SGHDT and YYEEEE. CDR3 bases: TGTGCCAGCAGCTTCTGGCACAGGGCAGAGACCCAGTACTTC. Its protein is CASSFWHRAETQYF.

The chain has TRBV2 and TRBJ2-3; 11 nucleotides match TRBD2. The CDR3 covers 15 residues. Germline CDR1 is SNHLY and CDR2 is FYNNEI. V was pared by 6 bases and J by 6 bases, with 8 bases of the junction left unmatched. The DNA of the CDR3 is TGTGCCAGCAGCTGGGCTAGCGGGGGGTACGATACGCAGTATTTT. This gives the protein CASSWASGGYDTQYF.

In DNA, the CDR3 is TGCGCCAGCAGCTTACAATCAGGGGGCGCAAATTCACCCCTCCACTTT. Translated: CASSLQSGGANSPLHF. This rearrangement joins TRBV5-1 to TRBJ1-6, with 8 bases matching TRBD1. V shed 2 bases and J 7 bases; nucleotides not matched to a gene: 8. This CDR3 has 16 amino acids. Per germline, CDR1 SGHRS and CDR2 YFSETQ.

The chain combines TRBV28 with TRBJ1-6; 7 bases are a match to TRBD1. With 6 bases clipped from V and 9 bases from J, the junction kept 8 bases outside the gene matches. Per germline, CDR1 MDHEN and CDR2 SYDVKM. The CDR3 runs to 14 residues. In DNA form, the CDR3 reads TGTGCCAGCAGGGAAGGGGGCTCCATTTCACCCCTCCACTTT. This translates into CASREGGSISPLHF.

The CDR3 sequence is CSITAGGPSGELFF. The CDR3 region has the DNA TGCTCTATAACAGCGGGGGGGCCCAGCGGGGAGCTGTTTTTT. This sequence joins TRBV29-1 and TRBJ2-2; the match to TRBD2 covers 10 bases. This CDR3 region has 14 residues. Germline assignment: CDR1 SQVTM and CDR2 ANQGSEA.

The V call is TRBV19, the J call TRBJ1-2; D is ambiguous. CDR3 length: 14 residues. The germline V and J ends were trimmed by 5 bases and 4 bases, with 14 bases remaining between them. CDR1 and CDR2 from the germline V gene are LNHDA and SQIVND (reference sequence). The CDR3 bases are TGTGCCAGTAGTTCTCAGTTATCGGGCTATGGCTACACCTTC. This codes for CASSSQLSGYGYTF.

The J gene is TRBJ2-1, the V gene TRBV7-2; 8 positions agree with TRBD1. The germline V gene encodes CDR1 SGHTA and CDR2 FQGNSA. This CDR3 spans 15 amino acids. V dropped 4 bases and J dropped 7; count of bases not matched to a gene: 9. This CDR3 reads CASSYMTGAGNEQFF. CDR3 DNA: TGTGCCAGCAGCTACATGACAGGGGCGGGAAATGAGCAGTTCTTC.

The chain links TRBV4-2 to TRBJ2-5; D might be TRBD2 (6 bases). V was cut by 3 bases and J by 7 bases, with 12 bases left in between. Germline V lookup: CDR1 LGHNA, CDR2 YNFKEQ. The CDR3 has 13 amino acids. CDR3 residues: CASSHSGDLTQYF. Here the CDR3 DNA reads TGTGCCAGCAGCCATTCCGGGGACTTGACCCAGTACTTC.

The chain has TRBV27 and TRBJ2-1; 7 bases align to TRBD2. The CDR3 runs to 13 residues. The V gene end was trimmed by 2 bases and the J gene end by 8 bases; junction bases not matched to a gene: 3. Germline V gene lookup returns CDR1 MNHEY and CDR2 SMNVEV (reference sequence). The CDR3: CASSLTRGDEQFF. Written as DNA, the CDR3 is TGTGCCAGCAGTTTAACTCGGGGGGATGAGCAGTTCTTC.

This clone was found many times. V and J are TRBV6-6 and TRBJ2-2; TRBD1 matches 8 bases. CDR1 is MNHNY and CDR2 is SVGAGI in the germline V gene (reference sequence). This CDR3 comprises 14 residues. After removal of 6 bases from V and 5 bases from J, the junction contained 5 bases not matched to a gene. The CDR3 loop reads CASSATGVTGELFF. The CDR3, as DNA: TGTGCCAGCAGCGCGACAGGGGTTACCGGGGAGCTGTTTTTT.